This TCR beta chain was sequenced in a study of T cells in Graves' hyperthyroidism and ophthalmopathy. Germline loops: CDR1 SGHVS, CDR2 FQNEAQ. J gave up 1 base and V 0 bases, and 4 bases lay outside the gene matches. This CDR3 contains 17 residues. This clonotype came up many times. Patients having uncontrolled infection, another autoimmune disease, pregnancy or lactation were not included. From RNA transcripts, TCR beta CDR3 regions were amplified. The TCR CDR3 was amplified in a first-round RT-PCR using the HTBI primer set. One entry per CDR3 protein, called by TCRdb with MiXCR from the multiplex PCR reads. The sample has 500,000 to 600,000 distinct CDR3 sequences, around 43% seen once; the top ten hold around 44%.

V is TRBV7-8 and J is TRBJ1-5; TRBD1 matches 9 bases. The sequencing sample was made of peripheral blood or thyroid tissue (not recorded which). The receptor's source is an adult woman with Graves' disease, either hyperthyroidism or ophthalmopathy (not recorded which). CDR3 coding DNA: TGTGCCAGCAGCTTAGCCGCGACAGGGGGAAGCAATCAGCCCCAGCATTTT. It translates to CASSLAATGGSNQPQHF.